Presented here are 27 T cell receptor beta chains from one specimen sequenced in a study of identical twins. One entry per CDR3 protein, called by TCRdb with MiXCR from the 5' RACE reads. Counted here are around 570,000 distinct CDR3 sequences, roughly 9.5% occurring once; the ten biggest clones make up under 3%. The sample also formed part of further work on yellow fever vaccine responses in identical twins.

The sample was PBMCs. The source of these receptors is a woman aged 18-30 years in good health.

This clonotype was counted a few times. This sequence joins TRBV9 and TRBJ1-6, with a weak D call TRBD1 (6 bases). V was pared by 1 base and J by 10 bases, with 12 bases between. This CDR3 contains 14 residues. Germline CDR1 SGDLS, CDR2 YYNGEE. The CDR3: CASSVSRGRSPLHF. The CDR3 nucleotides are TGTGCCAGCAGCGTATCCAGGGGCCGATCACCCCTCCACTTT.

This clonotype has only a few counts. The genes are TRBV20-1 and TRBJ2-4; D is uncertain. Trimming cost V 0 bases and J 2 bases, with 5 bases left between them. The CDR3 runs 13 residues. The germline V gene encodes CDR1 DFQATT and CDR2 SNEGSKA (reference sequence). As DNA, the CDR3 is TGCAGTGCTAGAGACTGGACCAAAAACATTCAGTACTTC. The encoded protein is CSARDWTKNIQYF.

This clonotype came up a few times. The genes are TRBV6-6 and TRBJ2-7; no firm D call. Between the trimmed V and J ends, which lost 0 bases and 2 bases, there was a span of 8 bases. The V gene's germline CDR1 is MNHNY and CDR2 SVGAGI (reference sequence). The CDR3 runs 14 residues. This CDR3 is CASSYSTDAYEQYF. CDR3 nucleotides: TGTGCCAGCAGTTACTCGACGGACGCCTACGAGCAGTACTTC.

In this sample, this clonotype turned up many times. This chain links TRBV29-1 with TRBJ1-1; D remains unclear. This CDR3 region has 13 residues. Trimming cost V 2 bases and J 11 bases, with 18 bases left between them. Germline CDR1 and CDR2: SQVTM and ANQGSEA. In DNA, the CDR3 is TGCAGCGTTGAATTTCTAGAGGCCCCGATCGCTTTCTTT. This translates into CSVEFLEAPIAFF. The whole variable domain, remainder taken from reference TRBV29-1 and TRBJ1-1, is SAVISQKPSRDICQRGTSLTIQCQVDSQVTMMFWYRQQPGQSLTLIATANQGSEATYESGFVIDKFPISRPNLTFSTLTVSNMSPEDSSIYLCSVEFLEAPIAFFGQGTRLTVV.

The chain recombines TRBV13 with TRBJ2-5; either TRBD1 or TRBD2 may fit D (5 bases each). Trimming stripped 7 bases from V and 4 bases from J, with 19 bases between. The CDR3 runs 15 residues. CDR1 and CDR2 (germline): PRHDT, FYEKMQ (reference sequence). CDR3 sequence reads: CASNPTGTGGETQYF. DNA for the CDR3: TGTGCCAGCAACCCCACAGGAACCGGAGGAGAGACCCAGTACTTC.

About this clonotype itself: A much larger clone is a single base away; this may be a read error. The chain links TRBV9 to TRBJ2-1, with a weak D call TRBD2 (6 bases). Looked up from germline, CDR1 is SGDLS and CDR2 is YYNGEE. The CDR3 is 16 amino acids. CDR3 nucleotide sequence: TGTTCCAGCAGCGTAGCGGCCCAGGGAGGTGTTGATGAGCAGTTCTTC. Translated, it gives CSSSVAAQGGVDEQFF.

This clonotype has only a few counts. The chain employs TRBV4-1 and TRBJ2-7, with TRBD1 matching over 8 bases. CDR1 is MGHRA and CDR2 is YSYEKL in the germline V gene. The V and J ends lost 1 base and 3 bases, in that order; junction bases with no gene match: 8. This CDR3 contains 16 residues. The CDR3 nucleotides read TGCGCCAGCAGCCAAGTGTTTCAGGGGGCGGACTACGAGCAGTACTTC. Amino acid sequence: CASSQVFQGADYEQYF.

The chain carries TRBV11-2 and TRBJ2-7; the match to TRBD2 covers 7 bases. From germline, CDR1 is SGHAT and CDR2 FQNNGV. The ends lost 1 base at V and 3 bases at J; junction bases unmatched: 9. The CDR3 runs 16 residues. CDR3 region: CASSLARDYSGYEQYF. CDR3 DNA: TGTGCCAGCAGCTTAGCCCGGGACTATTCGGGCTACGAGCAGTACTTC. The whole variable domain, filled in from reference TRBV11-2 and TRBJ2-7, reads EAGVAQSPRYKIIEKRQSVAFWCNPISGHATLYWYQQILGQGPKLLIQFQNNGVVDDSQLPKDRFSAERLKGVDSTLKIQPAKLEDSAVYLCASSLARDYSGYEQYFGPGTRLTVT.

This clonotype was recorded many times. V and J are TRBV4-2 and TRBJ2-7, with TRBD1 matching over 9 bases. The CDR3 is made up of 14 amino acids. Germline CDR1 LGHNA, CDR2 YNFKEQ. The V and J ends lost 3 bases and 6 bases, in that order; junction bases with no gene match: 6. DNA for the CDR3: TGTGCCAGCAGCCAGGGGGACAGGGCCCCCGAGCAGTACTTC. It is translated as CASSQGDRAPEQYF.

This chain links TRBV3-1 with TRBJ2-2; D gene ambiguous. This CDR3 is built from 16 residues. The V end lost 1 base, the J end lost 0 bases, and 9 bases lay between the germline ends. CDR1 is LGHDT, CDR2 YNNKEL, per germline (reference sequence). The CDR3 spells CASSQGVASNTGELFF. CDR3 coding DNA: TGTGCCAGCAGCCAAGGGGTAGCATCGAACACCGGGGAGCTGTTTTTT.

The genes are TRBV27 and TRBJ2-7, with D tentatively TRBD1 (6 bases). From germline, CDR1 is MNHEY and CDR2 SMNVEV (reference sequence). The CDR3 is 13 residues long. V was clipped by 4 bases and J by 6 bases, with 13 bases between them. The CDR3 is CASSWQGQGEQYF. As DNA, the CDR3 is TGTGCCAGCAGTTGGCAGGGGCAGGGCGAGCAGTACTTC.

The CDR3: CASSLGWGQGAYEQYF. CDR3 sequence (DNA): TGTGCCAGCAGTTTAGGGTGGGGACAGGGAGCCTACGAGCAGTACTTC. V and J are TRBV28 and TRBJ2-7, with TRBD1 identical over 9 bases. V shed 2 bases and J 2 bases; nucleotides not matched to a gene: 7. The CDR3 spans 16 residues. Germline values: CDR1 MDHEN, CDR2 SYDVKM.

The sample holds many counts of this clonotype. The J gene is TRBJ2-3, the V gene TRBV7-2; TRBD1 is a possible D gene (5 bases). V dropped 3 bases and J dropped 6 bases, with 13 bases sitting between them. The CDR3 contains 14 residues. The germline V gene has CDR1 SGHTA and CDR2 FQGNSA. DNA of the CDR3: TGTGCCAGCAGCTTGGCGCCGTGGGGCGATACGCAGTATTTT. It is translated as CASSLAPWGDTQYF.

This clonotype was picked up many times. This sequence joins TRBV12-3 or TRBV12-4 and TRBJ1-2, with D unresolved. V lost 3 bases to trimming and J lost 0 bases, with 5 bases between them. This CDR3 is built from 13 residues. The CDR3 reads CASSFGANYGYTF. The CDR3, as DNA: TGTGCCAGCAGTTTCGGGGCTAACTATGGCTACACCTTC.

The V call is TRBV7-8, the J call TRBJ2-7; D unclear. The ends were cut back, 5 bases at V and 2 bases at J, with 16 bases in the middle. The CDR3 has 15 residues. Germline assignment: CDR1 SGHVS and CDR2 FQNEAQ. The DNA for the CDR3 is TGTGCCAGCAGCCTTCGAGCCGAGGCCCCCTACGAGCAGTACTTC. This codes for CASSLRAEAPYEQYF.

The CDR3 protein is CASSQWAGNEQYF. The CDR3 DNA reads as TGTGCCAGCAGCCAGTGGGCGGGAAACGAGCAGTACTTC. V is TRBV3-1 and J is TRBJ2-7, with TRBD2 as a possible D gene (6 bases). The CDR3 loop spans 13 amino acids. Germline V gene data show CDR1 as LGHDT and CDR2 as YNNKEL (reference sequence). Trimming removed 3 bases from V and 5 bases from J, with 11 bases in between.

This clonotype was seen a few times. The chain combines TRBV12-3 or TRBV12-4 with TRBJ2-5, with 7 positions matching TRBD1. The V gene end was trimmed by 6 bases and the J gene end by 4 bases; junction bases not matched to a gene: 8. The CDR3 length is 14 residues. The CDR3 DNA reads as TGTGCCAGCAGCCCCGGACAGGTACCAGAGACCCAGTACTTC. It encodes CASSPGQVPETQYF.

This rearrangement joins TRBV30 to TRBJ2-7; D is possibly TRBD2 (6 bases). The CDR3 contains 14 residues. Germline CDR1 is GTSNPN and CDR2 is SVGIG (reference sequence). V was trimmed by 2 bases and J by 2 bases, leaving 13 bases between them. The CDR3 sequence: CAWSSTSPPYEQYF. CDR3 sequence (DNA): TGTGCCTGGAGTAGCACTAGCCCGCCCTACGAGCAGTACTTC. Full variable domain (rest looked up from reference TRBV30 and TRBJ2-7): SQTIHQWPATLVQPVGSPLSLECTVEGTSNPNLYWYRQAAGRGLQLLFYSVGIGQISSEVPQNLSASRPQDRQFILSSKKLLLSDSGFYLCAWSSTSPPYEQYFGPGTRLTVT.

This clonotype appeared a single time. The V and J genes are TRBV6-5 and TRBJ1-4; D is perhaps TRBD1 (5 bases). CDR1 is MNHEY, CDR2 SVGAGI, per germline. V gave up 0 bases and J gave up 11 bases, with 10 bases separating them. The CDR3 contains 13 residues. The DNA for the CDR3 is TGTGCCAGCAGTTACTCGTCCGAGGGGAAACTGTTTTTT. Translating it yields CASSYSSEGKLFF.

V usage is TRBV19 and J usage is TRBJ2-1; 9 bases align to TRBD1. CDR1 and CDR2 (germline): LNHDA, SQIVND (reference sequence). V lost 4 bases, J lost 16 bases, and 14 bases stayed unmatched. This CDR3 is 14 amino acids long. CDR3 bases: TGTGCCAGTAGTACGACACCCGGGACAGGGTTTATCTTCTTC. Translated, it gives CASSTTPGTGFIFF.

The chain is built from TRBV6-2 or TRBV6-3 and TRBJ2-3; 12 nucleotides line up with TRBD2. Germline CDR1 is MNHEY and CDR2 is SVGEGT. The CDR3 contains 16 residues. With V trimmed by 2 bases and J by 5 bases, 5 bases remained unmatched. The CDR3 DNA reads as TGTGCCAGCAGTTACCGGACTAGCGGGGCCAGAGATACGCAGTATTTT. This sequence encodes CASSYRTSGARDTQYF.

This clonotype was counted many times. This rearrangement joins TRBV5-1 to TRBJ2-1; TRBD2 matches at 7 bases. The V gene's germline CDR1 is SGHRS and CDR2 YFSETQ. The V gene end was trimmed by 4 bases and the J gene end by 7 bases; junction bases not matched to a gene: 11. This CDR3 spans 15 amino acids. The CDR3 DNA is TGCGCCAGCAGCCCGGGACTAACCTCCTCGAATGAGCAGTTCTTC. This encodes CASSPGLTSSNEQFF.

This clonotype was counted a few times. The chain recombines TRBV20-1 with TRBJ1-2, with TRBD1 identical over 10 bases. CDR3 length: 19 amino acids. Trimming cost V 1 base and J 8 bases; bases outside gene matches: 22. Germline V gives CDR1 DFQATT, CDR2 SNEGSKA (reference sequence). CDR3: CSARALYQETGQGGIGYTF. The CDR3 DNA sequence: TGCAGTGCTAGAGCTTTATACCAGGAGACCGGACAGGGGGGTATAGGCTACACCTTC.

This chain connects TRBV15 to TRBJ2-1; D remains unclear. The V and J ends lost 2 bases and 10 bases respectively, with 12 bases between them. CDR3 length equals 13 residues. Germline V gene lookup returns CDR1 LNHNV and CDR2 YYDKDF (reference sequence). The CDR3 region has the DNA TGTGCCACCAGCAGAACGAGTCAGGCCGAGCAGTTCTTC. Encoded protein: CATSRTSQAEQFF.

This clonotype was counted at least ten times. The genes are TRBV2 and TRBJ2-2; no clear D. Per germline, CDR1 SNHLY and CDR2 FYNNEI. This CDR3 spans 14 amino acids. The V gene lost 3 bases and the J gene lost 3 bases, with 8 bases spanning the gap. The CDR3, as DNA: TGTGCCAGCAGTGATAATTCGTACACCGGGGAGCTGTTTTTT. Translating gives CASSDNSYTGELFF.

This clonotype came up many times. V gene TRBV12-3 or TRBV12-4 combines with J gene TRBJ2-3; 9 positions match TRBD1. This CDR3 has 15 amino acids. V dropped 5 bases and J dropped 5; count of bases not matched to a gene: 8. The CDR3 reads CASSRNRGLGDTQYF. In DNA, the CDR3 is TGTGCCAGCAGTCGTAACAGGGGGCTGGGAGATACGCAGTATTTT.

This clonotype has a count of ten or more. Compared with germline, one end of the junction differs, possibly owing to a read error. V and J are TRBV7-3 and TRBJ1-4; D is ambiguous. Germline V CDR1 and CDR2: SGHTA, FQGTGA. The CDR3 totals 10 residues. Written as DNA, the CDR3 is TGTGCCAGCAGGTTAAAAAAACTGTTTTTT. Its protein is CASRLKKLFF.